Presented here are 13 T cell receptor beta chains from one specimen sequenced in a study of blood T cell repertoires in COVID-19 (dated by TCRdb to about 2020). The library came from the immunoSEQ multiplex PCR assay. In its TCRdb copy, this immuneACCESS table keeps in-frame sequences only and misses some clones. Where compared with another copy, unresolved V genes explain less than half of these, and the others have no known cause. The sample records some 170,000 clones, 80% to 90% of which are singletons. 1.6% of the sample comes from the top ten. Sequencing was carried out using peripheral blood. Source of these receptors: a woman in her fifties or sixties with acute or convalescent COVID-19.

The chain links TRBV5-4 to TRBJ2-1; 13 nucleotides agree with TRBD2. Germline V gene data show CDR1 as SGHNT and CDR2 as YYREEE (reference sequence). The CDR3 contains 15 residues. The J segment lost 4 bases and the V segment lost 4 bases, leaving 2 bases of the junction unmatched. The CDR3 protein is CASSRTSGGYNEQFF. CDR3 bases: TGTGCCAGCAGCAGGACTAGCGGGGGTTACAATGAGCAGTTCTTC.

The chain is built from TRBV5-1 and TRBJ1-1; the match to TRBD1 covers 10 bases. Unmatched junction bases numbered 3, after V lost 4 bases and J lost 0 bases. Germline V gives CDR1 SGHRS, CDR2 YFSETQ. The CDR3 is 15 amino acids. CDR3 nucleotide sequence: TGCGCCAGCAGCGGAGGGACAGGGGTGAACACTGAAGCTTTCTTT. Protein: CASSGGTGVNTEAFF.

The chain couples TRBV24-1 to TRBJ2-2, with 12 bases that match TRBD2. The CDR3 extends over 21 amino acids. The germline gives CDR1 KGHDR, CDR2 SFDVKD. The junction had 22 bases not matched to a gene; V was cut back by 9 bases and J by 3 bases. The CDR3 DNA follows: TGTGCCACCCCGAAGATCTATGGGACTAGCGGGTCCATTGCGGACACCGGGGAGCTGTTTTTT. This encodes CATPKIYGTSGSIADTGELFF.

This chain uses TRBV11-2 with TRBJ1-5, with a tentative D call TRBD1 (5 bases). The CDR3 runs 14 residues. The V gene lost 1 base and the J gene lost 3 bases, with 7 bases spanning the gap. The V gene's germline CDR1 is SGHAT and CDR2 FQNNGV. The CDR3 DNA sequence: TGTGCCAGCAGCTTAGGACAGTACAATCAGCCCCAGCATTTT. Protein product: CASSLGQYNQPQHF.

The V call is TRBV5-6, the J call TRBJ2-7; TRBD2 aligns across 7 bases. Germline CDR1 is SGHDT and CDR2 is YYEEEE. J lost 2 bases, V lost 0 bases, and 2 bases had no gene match. CDR3 length equals 14 residues. The CDR3 loop reads CASSLVLAAYEQYF. The CDR3 DNA follows: TGTGCCAGCAGCTTGGTTCTAGCGGCCTACGAGCAGTACTTC.

The gene calls are TRBV9 and TRBJ2-2; a weak D match, TRBD2 (7 bases). CDR1 and CDR2 (germline): SGDLS, YYNGEE. The CDR3 has 15 residues. V lost 4 bases, J lost 8 bases, and 18 bases lay in between. The CDR3 sequence is CASSMEGGPGGELFF. The CDR3 coding sequence is TGTGCCAGCAGCATGGAGGGGGGGCCTGGAGGGGAGCTGTTTTTT.

This clone was seen a handful of times. The same CDR3 can be traced to other DNA sequences in this sample. The J gene is TRBJ2-7, the V gene TRBV7-9; 7 positions agree with TRBD1. The V gene end was trimmed by 5 bases and the J gene end by 5 bases; junction bases not matched to a gene: 9. There are 14 residues in the CDR3. Germline-derived CDR1 and CDR2 are SEHNR and FQNEAQ (reference sequence). The DNA of the CDR3 is TGTGCCAGCAGCCCCCGAGACAGGGTCCACGAGCAGTACTTC. Protein product: CASSPRDRVHEQYF.

This chain uses TRBV5-8 with TRBJ1-4; TRBD1 matches 7 bases. The length of the CDR3 is 17 residues. Germline trimming cut 0 bases from V and 8 bases from J; bases unmatched to any gene: 13. Germline V gene data show CDR1 as SGHTS and CDR2 as YDEGEE. CDR3 coding DNA: TGTGCCAGCAGCTTGGTCCCGTTCGGGACAGCGGCCGAAAAACTGTTTTTT. The encoded protein is CASSLVPFGTAAEKLFF. Looking up the rest from reference TRBV5-8 and TRBJ1-4 gives the full variable domain: EAGVTQSPTHLIKTRGQQATLRCSPISGHTSVYWYQQALGLGLQFLLWYDEGEERNRGNFPPRFSGRQFPNYSSELNVNALELEDSALYLCASSLVPFGTAAEKLFFGSGTQLSVL.

This clone appeared a single time. This sequence joins TRBV10-3 and TRBJ1-5, with 7 bases aligning to TRBD1. The CDR3 consists of 13 residues. Looked up from germline, CDR1 is ENHRY and CDR2 is SYGVKD. V gave up 10 bases and J gave up 3 bases; unmatched junction bases: 6. Here the CDR3 DNA reads TGTGCCAACGGACAGGAGGACAATCAGCCCCAGCATTTT. Protein product: CANGQEDNQPQHF.

The chain is built from TRBV7-8 and TRBJ1-5; D unresolved. From germline, CDR1 is SGHVS and CDR2 FQNEAQ. V was trimmed by 1 base and J by 4 bases, leaving 5 bases between them. The CDR3 runs 13 residues. The DNA for the CDR3 is TGTGCCAGCAGCTTAGTGGAGAATCAGCCCCAGCATTTT. Translation gives CASSLVENQPQHF. The variable domain in full, completed from reference TRBV7-8 and TRBJ1-5, reads GAGVSQSPRYKVAKRGQDVALRCDPISGHVSLFWYQQALGQGPEFLTYFQNEAQLDKSGLPSDRFFAERPEGSVSTLKIQRTQQEDSAVYLCASSLVENQPQHFGDGTRLSIL.

The chain recombines TRBV27 with TRBJ1-5; 7 nucleotides match TRBD1. Looked up from germline, CDR1 is MNHEY and CDR2 is SMNVEV (reference sequence). The J segment lost 0 bases and the V segment lost 5 bases, leaving 7 bases of the junction unmatched. The CDR3 is 16 residues long. The CDR3, as DNA: TGTGCCAGCAGTAAAGGGGGCCTGTATAGCAATCAGCCCCAGCATTTT. Translating gives CASSKGGLYSNQPQHF.

The V gene is TRBV18, the J gene TRBJ1-5, with 7 nucleotides matching TRBD1. CDR1 KGHSH and CDR2 LQKENI come from the germline V gene. This CDR3 comprises 14 residues. J gave up 5 bases and V 2 bases, and 3 bases lay outside the gene matches. The CDR3 coding sequence is TGTGCCAGCTCACCAACAGGGGAGCATCAGCCCCAGCATTTT. Translated: CASSPTGEHQPQHF.

This sequence joins TRBV12-5 and TRBJ2-5; 11 bases fit TRBD2. The length of the CDR3 is 15 residues. V lost 6 bases and J lost 0; bases outside the gene matches: 3. The germline gives CDR1 LGHNT, CDR2 FRNRAP. The CDR3 coding sequence is TGTGCTAGTGGACGACTAGCGGGGTACCAAGAGACCCAGTACTTC. Encoded protein: CASGRLAGYQETQYF.